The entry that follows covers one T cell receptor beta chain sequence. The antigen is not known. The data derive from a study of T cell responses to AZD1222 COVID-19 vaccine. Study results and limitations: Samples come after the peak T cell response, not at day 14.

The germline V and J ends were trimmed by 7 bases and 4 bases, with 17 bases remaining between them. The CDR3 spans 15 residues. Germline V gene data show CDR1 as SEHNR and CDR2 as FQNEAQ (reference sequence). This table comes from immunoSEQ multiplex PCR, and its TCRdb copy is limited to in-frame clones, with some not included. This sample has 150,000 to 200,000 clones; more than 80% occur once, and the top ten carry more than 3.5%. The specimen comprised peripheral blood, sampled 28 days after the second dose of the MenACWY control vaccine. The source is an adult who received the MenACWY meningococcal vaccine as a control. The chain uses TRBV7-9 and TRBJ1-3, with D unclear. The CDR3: CASTLGRGDGNTIYF. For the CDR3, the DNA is TGTGCCAGCACTCTGGGCCGGGGTGACGGAAACACCATATATTTT.